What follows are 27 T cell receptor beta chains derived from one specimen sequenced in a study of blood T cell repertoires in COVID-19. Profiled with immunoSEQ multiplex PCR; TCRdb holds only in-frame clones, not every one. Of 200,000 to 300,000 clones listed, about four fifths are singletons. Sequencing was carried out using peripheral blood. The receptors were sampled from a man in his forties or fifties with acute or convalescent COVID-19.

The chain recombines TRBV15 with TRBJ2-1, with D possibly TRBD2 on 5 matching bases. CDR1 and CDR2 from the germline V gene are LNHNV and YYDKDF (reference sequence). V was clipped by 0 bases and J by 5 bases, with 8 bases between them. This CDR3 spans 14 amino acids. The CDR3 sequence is CATSRDLADNEQFF. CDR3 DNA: TGTGCCACCAGCAGAGATCTAGCCGACAATGAGCAGTTCTTC.

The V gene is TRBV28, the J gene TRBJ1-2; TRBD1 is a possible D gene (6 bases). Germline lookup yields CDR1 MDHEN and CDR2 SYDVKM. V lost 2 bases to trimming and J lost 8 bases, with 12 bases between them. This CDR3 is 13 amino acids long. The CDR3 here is CASSLTGKEGYTF. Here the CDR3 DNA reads TGTGCCAGCAGTTTAACAGGGAAGGAGGGCTACACCTTC.

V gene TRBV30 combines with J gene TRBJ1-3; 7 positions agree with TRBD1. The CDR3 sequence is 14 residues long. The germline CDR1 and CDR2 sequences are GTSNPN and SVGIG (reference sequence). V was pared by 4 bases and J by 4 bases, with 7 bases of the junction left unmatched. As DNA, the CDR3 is TGTGCCTGGAAAAGGGACAGTTTGGGAAACACCATATATTTT. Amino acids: CAWKRDSLGNTIYF.

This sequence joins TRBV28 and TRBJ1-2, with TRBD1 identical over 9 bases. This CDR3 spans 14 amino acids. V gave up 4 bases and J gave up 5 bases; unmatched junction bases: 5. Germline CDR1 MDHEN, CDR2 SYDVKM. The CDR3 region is CASSYPGQGYGYTF. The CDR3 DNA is TGTGCCAGCAGTTATCCGGGACAGGGATATGGCTACACCTTC.

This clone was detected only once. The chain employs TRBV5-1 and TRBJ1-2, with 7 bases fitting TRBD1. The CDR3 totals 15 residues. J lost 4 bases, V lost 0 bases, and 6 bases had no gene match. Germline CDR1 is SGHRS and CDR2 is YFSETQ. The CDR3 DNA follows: TGCGCCAGCAGCTTGGCCACAGGGGACCTCTATGGCTACACCTTC. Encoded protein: CASSLATGDLYGYTF.

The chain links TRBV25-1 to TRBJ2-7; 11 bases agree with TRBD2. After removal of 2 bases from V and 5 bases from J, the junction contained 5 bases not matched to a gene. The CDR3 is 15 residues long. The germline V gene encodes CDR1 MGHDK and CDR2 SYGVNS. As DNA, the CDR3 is TGTGCCAGCAGTGAAGCACTAGCGGGAGAAGACGAGCAGTACTTC. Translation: CASSEALAGEDEQYF.

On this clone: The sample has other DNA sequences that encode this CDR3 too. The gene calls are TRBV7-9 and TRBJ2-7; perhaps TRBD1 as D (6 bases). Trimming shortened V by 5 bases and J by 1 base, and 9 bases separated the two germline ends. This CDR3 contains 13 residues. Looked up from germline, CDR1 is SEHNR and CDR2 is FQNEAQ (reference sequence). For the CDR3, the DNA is TGTGCCAGCAGCCCAGGGGTTTCCTACGAGCAGTACTTC. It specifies CASSPGVSYEQYF.

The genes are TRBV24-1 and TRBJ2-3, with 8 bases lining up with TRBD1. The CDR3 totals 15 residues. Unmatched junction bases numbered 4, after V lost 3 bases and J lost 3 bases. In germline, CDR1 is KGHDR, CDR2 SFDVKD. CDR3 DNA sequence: TGTGCCACCAGTGATCCAGGGGGCTCTACAGATACGCAGTATTTT. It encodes CATSDPGGSTDTQYF.

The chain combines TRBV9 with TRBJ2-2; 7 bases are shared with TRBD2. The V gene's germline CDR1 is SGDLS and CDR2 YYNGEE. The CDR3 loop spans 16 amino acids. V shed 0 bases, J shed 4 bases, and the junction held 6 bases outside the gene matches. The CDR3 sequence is CASSVDHGGTTGELFF. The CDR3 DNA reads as TGTGCCAGCAGCGTAGATCACGGGGGGACCACCGGGGAGCTGTTTTTT.

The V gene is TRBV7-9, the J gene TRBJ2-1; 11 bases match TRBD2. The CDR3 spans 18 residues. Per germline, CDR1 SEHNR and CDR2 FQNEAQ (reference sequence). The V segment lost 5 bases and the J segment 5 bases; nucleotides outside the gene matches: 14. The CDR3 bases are TGTGCCAGCAGCCAACAAAGCTTACTAGCGGGAGTACACAATGAGCAGTTCTTC. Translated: CASSQQSLLAGVHNEQFF.

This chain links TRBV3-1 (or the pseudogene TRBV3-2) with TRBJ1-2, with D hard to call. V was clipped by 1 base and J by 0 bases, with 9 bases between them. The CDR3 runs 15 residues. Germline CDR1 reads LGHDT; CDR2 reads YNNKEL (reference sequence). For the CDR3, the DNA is TGTGCCAGCAGCCAAGCGGACTCCACTAACTATGGCTACACCTTC. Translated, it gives CASSQADSTNYGYTF.

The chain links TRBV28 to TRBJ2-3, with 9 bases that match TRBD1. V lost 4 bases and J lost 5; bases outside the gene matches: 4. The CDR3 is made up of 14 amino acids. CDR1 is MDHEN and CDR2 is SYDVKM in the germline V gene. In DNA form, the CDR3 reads TGTGCCAGCAGTTCGGGACAGGGTAAAGATACGCAGTATTTT. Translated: CASSSGQGKDTQYF. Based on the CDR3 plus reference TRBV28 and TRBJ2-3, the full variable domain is DVKVTQSSRYLVKRTGEKVFLECVQDMDHENMFWYRQDPGLGLRLIYFSYDVKMKEKGDIPEGYSVSREKKERFSLILESASTNQTSMYLCASSSGQGKDTQYFGPGTRLTVL.

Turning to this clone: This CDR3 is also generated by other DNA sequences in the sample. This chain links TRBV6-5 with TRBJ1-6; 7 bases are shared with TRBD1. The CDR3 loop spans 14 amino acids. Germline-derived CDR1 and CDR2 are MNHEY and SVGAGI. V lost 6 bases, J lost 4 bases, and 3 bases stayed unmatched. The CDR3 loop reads CASRPGQYNSPLHF. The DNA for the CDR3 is TGTGCCAGCAGGCCGGGACAGTATAATTCACCCCTCCACTTT.

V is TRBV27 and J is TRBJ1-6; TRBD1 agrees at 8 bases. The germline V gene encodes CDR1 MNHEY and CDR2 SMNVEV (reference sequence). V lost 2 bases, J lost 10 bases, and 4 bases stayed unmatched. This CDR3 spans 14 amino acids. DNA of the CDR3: TGTGCCAGCAGTTTACGACAGGGGCACTCACCCCTCCACTTT. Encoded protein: CASSLRQGHSPLHF.

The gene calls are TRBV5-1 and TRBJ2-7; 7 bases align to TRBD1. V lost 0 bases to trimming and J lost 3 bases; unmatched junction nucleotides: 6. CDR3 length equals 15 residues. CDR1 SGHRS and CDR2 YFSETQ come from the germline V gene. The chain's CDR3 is CASSLAGDRDYEQYF. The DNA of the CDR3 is TGCGCCAGCAGCTTGGCCGGTGACAGGGACTACGAGCAGTACTTC.

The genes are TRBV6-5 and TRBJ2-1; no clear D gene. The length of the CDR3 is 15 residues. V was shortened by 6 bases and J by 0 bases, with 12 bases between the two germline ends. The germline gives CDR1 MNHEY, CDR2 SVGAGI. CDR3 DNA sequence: TGTGCCAGCAGAGCAACCCTTACCTCCTACAATGAGCAGTTCTTC. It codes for CASRATLTSYNEQFF.

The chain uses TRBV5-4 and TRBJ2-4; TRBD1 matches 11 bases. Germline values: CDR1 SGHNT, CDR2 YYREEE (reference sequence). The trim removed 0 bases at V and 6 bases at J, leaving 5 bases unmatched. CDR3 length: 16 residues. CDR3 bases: TGTGCCAGCAGCTTGGGTGGGGGACAGGGGGTAAACATTCAGTACTTC. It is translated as CASSLGGGQGVNIQYF.

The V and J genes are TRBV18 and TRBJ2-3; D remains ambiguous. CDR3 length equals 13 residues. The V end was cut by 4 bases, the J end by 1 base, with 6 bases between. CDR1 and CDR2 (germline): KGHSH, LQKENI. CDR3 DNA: TGTGCCAGCTCACACGGTCGCACAGATACGCAGTATTTT. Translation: CASSHGRTDTQYF.

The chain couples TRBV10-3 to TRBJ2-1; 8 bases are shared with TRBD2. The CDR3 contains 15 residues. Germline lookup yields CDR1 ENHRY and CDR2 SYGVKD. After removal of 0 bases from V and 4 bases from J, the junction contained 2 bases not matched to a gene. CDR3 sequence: CAISESRGRYNEQFF. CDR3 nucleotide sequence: TGTGCCATCAGTGAGTCCCGCGGGAGGTACAATGAGCAGTTCTTC.

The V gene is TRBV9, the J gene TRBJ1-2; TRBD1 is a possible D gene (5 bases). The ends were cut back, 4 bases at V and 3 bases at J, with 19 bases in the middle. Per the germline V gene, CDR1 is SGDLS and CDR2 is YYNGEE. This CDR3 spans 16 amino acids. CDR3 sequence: CASSPSGLRGDYGYTF. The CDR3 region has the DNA TGTGCCAGCAGCCCGTCCGGCTTAAGGGGCGACTATGGCTACACCTTC.

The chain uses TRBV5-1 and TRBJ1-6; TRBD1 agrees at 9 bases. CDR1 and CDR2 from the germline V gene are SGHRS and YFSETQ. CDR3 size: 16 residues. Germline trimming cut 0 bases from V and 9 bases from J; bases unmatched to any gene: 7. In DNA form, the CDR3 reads TGCGCCAGCAGCTTGGCGGGACAGGGAGGTGGTTCACCCCTCCACTTT. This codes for CASSLAGQGGGSPLHF. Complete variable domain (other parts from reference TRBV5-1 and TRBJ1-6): KAGVTQTPRYLIKTRGQQVTLSCSPISGHRSVSWYQQTPGQGLQFLFEYFSETQRNKGNFPGRFSGRQFSNSRSEMNVSTLELGDSALYLCASSLAGQGGGSPLHFGNGTRLTVT.

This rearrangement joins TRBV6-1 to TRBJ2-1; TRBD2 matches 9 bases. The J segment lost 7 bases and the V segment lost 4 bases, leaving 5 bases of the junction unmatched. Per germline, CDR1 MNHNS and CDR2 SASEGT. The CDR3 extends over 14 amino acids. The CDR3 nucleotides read TGTGCCAGCAGTGTAGCGGGAGTAAGGAATGAGCAGTTCTTC. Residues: CASSVAGVRNEQFF.

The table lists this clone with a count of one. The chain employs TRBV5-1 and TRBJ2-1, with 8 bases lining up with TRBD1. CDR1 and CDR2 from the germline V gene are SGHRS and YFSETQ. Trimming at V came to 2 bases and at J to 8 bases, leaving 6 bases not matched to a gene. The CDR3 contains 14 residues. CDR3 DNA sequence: TGCGCCAGCAGCTTTCAGACAGGGGTGGATGAGCAGTTCTTC. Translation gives CASSFQTGVDEQFF. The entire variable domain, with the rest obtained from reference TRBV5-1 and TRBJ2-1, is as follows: KAGVTQTPRYLIKTRGQQVTLSCSPISGHRSVSWYQQTPGQGLQFLFEYFSETQRNKGNFPGRFSGRQFSNSRSEMNVSTLELGDSALYLCASSFQTGVDEQFFGPGTRLTVL.

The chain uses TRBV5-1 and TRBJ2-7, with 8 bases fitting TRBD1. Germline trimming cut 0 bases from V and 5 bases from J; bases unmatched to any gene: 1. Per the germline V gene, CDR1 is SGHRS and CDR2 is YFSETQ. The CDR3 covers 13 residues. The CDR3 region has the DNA TGCGCCAGCAGCTTGGCAGGGGGCCACGAGCAGTACTTC. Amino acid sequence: CASSLAGGHEQYF.

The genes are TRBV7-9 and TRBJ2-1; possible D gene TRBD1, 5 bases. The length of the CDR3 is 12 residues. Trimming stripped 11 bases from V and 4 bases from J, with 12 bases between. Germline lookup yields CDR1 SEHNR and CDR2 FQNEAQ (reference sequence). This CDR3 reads CAADTQYNEQFF. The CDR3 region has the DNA TGTGCCGCGGACACGCAATACAATGAGCAGTTCTTC.

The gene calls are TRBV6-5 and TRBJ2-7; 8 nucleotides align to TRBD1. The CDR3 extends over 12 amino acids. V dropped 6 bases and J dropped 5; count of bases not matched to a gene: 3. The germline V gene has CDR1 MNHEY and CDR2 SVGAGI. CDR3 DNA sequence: TGTGCCAGCAGCGCGGGACAGGACGAGCAGTACTTC. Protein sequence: CASSAGQDEQYF.

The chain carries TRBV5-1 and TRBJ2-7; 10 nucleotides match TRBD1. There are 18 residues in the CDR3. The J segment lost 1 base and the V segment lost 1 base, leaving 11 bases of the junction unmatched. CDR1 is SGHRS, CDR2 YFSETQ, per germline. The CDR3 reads CASSLWGGSGQGSYEQYF. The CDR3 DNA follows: TGCGCCAGCAGCTTGTGGGGCGGGTCGGGACAGGGGTCCTACGAGCAGTACTTC.